This TCR beta chain was recovered during a study of blood T cell repertoires in COVID-19. Across the study: Acute and convalescent COVID-19 specimens originated in the United States, Italy and Spain. The cDNA or gDNA used as material had been derived from T cells, B-cell-depleted T cells, or PBMCs.

The CDR3 contains 12 residues. The ends lost 6 bases at V and 5 bases at J; junction bases unmatched: 2. The germline V gene has CDR1 SNHLY and CDR2 FYNNEI. In the original processing: How many nucleated cells were present was estimated from reference gene primer amplification. Only in-frame clones appear in the TCRdb table, and some are missing; sequencing was by immunoSEQ multiplex PCR. Clonal size and the V and J genes are those of that table, whereas D and trimming came from the DNA. Here the sample spans about 35,000 clones, approximately 80% being singletons. The rearrangement uses TRBV2 and TRBJ2-3; 7 bases are shared with TRBD1. This clonotype was obtained from a man older than 75 with acute or convalescent COVID-19. Source material: peripheral blood. DNA of the CDR3: TGTGCCAGCAGGACAGGGATAGATACGCAGTATTTT. Its translation: CASRTGIDTQYF.